A single sample gave rise to the 30 T cell receptor beta chains below, sequenced in a study of T cell changes during pregnancy in multiple sclerosis. Method: immunoSEQ multiplex PCR; TCRdb's copy keeps in-frame clones and lacks some. This table has about 56,000 clones, about 87% appearing once. The specimen was peripheral blood from another person, used as feeder cells. Receptors were obtained from a human donor whose cells served as feeder cells for cultures in a pregnancy study.

V gene TRBV28 combines with J gene TRBJ2-5; maybe TRBD2 (5 bases). V gave up 7 bases and J gave up 5 bases, with 29 bases separating them. Looked up from germline, CDR1 is MDHEN and CDR2 is SYDVKM. The CDR3 covers 18 residues. In DNA, the CDR3 is TGTGCCAGCACCCGGACCCAAGGGCCGGGGATTGGGGAGGAGACCCAGTACTTC. Its translation: CASTRTQGPGIGEETQYF.

The chain carries TRBV27 and TRBJ2-7; tentative D call: TRBD1 (6 bases). CDR1 is MNHEY, CDR2 SMNVEV, per germline (reference sequence). This CDR3 spans 13 amino acids. V was pared by 5 bases and J by 2 bases, with 10 bases between. CDR3 region: CASSTNRAYEQYF. CDR3 nucleotides: TGTGCCAGCAGTACAAACAGGGCCTACGAGCAGTACTTC.

The J gene is TRBJ1-1, the V gene TRBV4-3, with D uncertain. The ends were cut back, 3 bases at V and 0 bases at J, with 14 bases in the middle. This CDR3 region has 16 residues. CDR1 and CDR2 (germline): LGHNA, YSLEER. This chain's CDR3 is CASSQTWAALNTEAFF. DNA for the CDR3: TGCGCCAGCAGCCAGACCTGGGCGGCTTTGAACACTGAAGCTTTCTTT.

The rearrangement uses TRBV7-3 and TRBJ2-7; D perhaps matches TRBD1 (6 bases). Germline V gene lookup returns CDR1 SGHTA and CDR2 FQGTGA. Trimming pared 0 bases from V and 0 bases from J, leaving 9 bases between. The CDR3 length is 15 residues. CDR3 coding DNA: TGTGCCAGCAGCTTAACAGGGGGATCCTCCTACGAGCAGTACTTC. This encodes CASSLTGGSSYEQYF.

The chain combines TRBV5-1 with TRBJ2-1; 10 bases fit TRBD2. Germline V gene sequence: CDR1 SGHRS, CDR2 YFSETQ. The CDR3 extends over 16 amino acids. Trimming cost V 0 bases and J 4 bases; bases outside gene matches: 4. CDR3 residues: CASSLESSGGYNEQFF. In nucleotides, the CDR3 is TGCGCCAGCAGCTTGGAGTCTAGCGGGGGTTACAATGAGCAGTTCTTC. Supplemented by reference TRBV5-1 and TRBJ2-1, the full variable domain reads KAGVTQTPRYLIKTRGQQVTLSCSPISGHRSVSWYQQTPGQGLQFLFEYFSETQRNKGNFPGRFSGRQFSNSRSEMNVSTLELGDSALYLCASSLESSGGYNEQFFGPGTRLTVL.

This chain links TRBV19 with TRBJ2-3; the D gene is possibly TRBD1 (6 bases). Per the germline V gene, CDR1 is LNHDA and CDR2 is SQIVND (reference sequence). The germline V and J ends were trimmed by 6 bases and 2 bases, with 18 bases remaining between them. CDR3 length equals 16 residues. The CDR3 bases are TGTGCCAGTAGCCATCACGGTAGGGGGATCACAGATACGCAGTATTTT. The encoded protein is CASSHHGRGITDTQYF.

The chain combines TRBV6-5 with TRBJ1-2; D might be TRBD1 (6 bases). V was shortened by 0 bases and J by 7 bases, with 9 bases between the two germline ends. Looked up from germline, CDR1 is MNHEY and CDR2 is SVGAGI. The CDR3 has 13 amino acids. The CDR3 is CASSYSTGLGYTF. The DNA for the CDR3 is TGTGCCAGCAGTTACTCCACAGGGCTTGGCTACACCTTC.

This sequence joins TRBV9 and TRBJ2-6, with TRBD2 identical over 14 bases. Per germline, CDR1 SGDLS and CDR2 YYNGEE. This CDR3 spans 18 amino acids. Trimming at V came to 3 bases and at J to 3 bases, leaving 5 bases not matched to a gene. The CDR3 here is CASSAGLAGGYGANVLTF. CDR3 coding DNA: TGTGCCAGCAGCGCCGGACTAGCGGGGGGTTATGGGGCCAACGTCCTGACTTTC. The complete variable domain, with remaining parts taken from reference TRBV9 and TRBJ2-6, reads DSGVTQTPKHLITATGQRVTLRCSPRSGDLSVYWYQQSLDQGLQFLIQYYNGEERAKGNILERFSAQQFPDLHSELNLSSLELGDSALYFCASSAGLAGGYGANVLTFGAGSRLTVL.

The chain employs TRBV5-1 and TRBJ2-1; TRBD2 aligns across 10 bases. The CDR3 is 16 residues long. Germline trimming cut 0 bases from V and 3 bases from J; bases unmatched to any gene: 3. Germline V lookup: CDR1 SGHRS, CDR2 YFSETQ. The CDR3 is CASSLAASGSYNEQFF. In DNA form, the CDR3 reads TGCGCCAGCAGCTTGGCTGCTAGCGGGAGCTACAATGAGCAGTTCTTC. Drawing the rest from reference TRBV5-1 and TRBJ2-1, the complete variable domain is KAGVTQTPRYLIKTRGQQVTLSCSPISGHRSVSWYQQTPGQGLQFLFEYFSETQRNKGNFPGRFSGRQFSNSRSEMNVSTLELGDSALYLCASSLAASGSYNEQFFGPGTRLTVL.

The V call is TRBV2, the J call TRBJ2-5; a weak D match, TRBD2 (7 bases). V was cut by 4 bases and J by 5 bases, with 23 bases left in between. This CDR3 region has 17 residues. CDR1 is SNHLY, CDR2 FYNNEI, per germline. For the CDR3, the DNA is TGTGCCAGCAGTGTACAGATGATGGGGGGGCGGGCGGAGACCCAGTACTTC. Its protein is CASSVQMMGGRAETQYF.

V usage is TRBV6-1 and J usage is TRBJ2-7, with 10 nucleotides matching TRBD1. The junction had 13 bases not matched to a gene; V was cut back by 2 bases and J by 6 bases. The CDR3 runs 17 residues. Germline V lookup: CDR1 MNHNS, CDR2 SASEGT. This CDR3 is CASSEIEPRTGGIEQYF. The CDR3 DNA reads as TGTGCCAGCAGTGAAATCGAGCCTCGGACAGGGGGTATCGAGCAGTACTTC.

This clone showed up just once. This chain connects TRBV5-1 to TRBJ2-2; D could derive from TRBD1 or TRBD2 (6 bases each). This CDR3 comprises 14 residues. Germline CDR1 SGHRS, CDR2 YFSETQ. V dropped 7 bases and J dropped 7 bases, with 17 bases sitting between them. CDR3 coding DNA: TGCGCCAGCCTCTTCCGGGGGCCGGGCGGGGAGCTGTTTTTT. Amino acid sequence: CASLFRGPGGELFF.

The V gene is TRBV7-8, the J gene TRBJ1-2; 10 nucleotides match TRBD1. This CDR3 spans 15 amino acids. After removal of 4 bases from V and 4 bases from J, the junction contained 6 bases not matched to a gene. Germline loops: CDR1 SGHVS, CDR2 FQNEAQ. The CDR3 nucleotides are TGTGCCAGCAGCTACGACAGGGGGCTCGGCTATGGCTACACCTTC. Translation: CASSYDRGLGYGYTF.

This chain joins TRBV27 and TRBJ2-1, with a weak D call TRBD2 (5 bases). V shed 3 bases and J shed 1 base, with 7 bases lying between them. This CDR3 has 14 amino acids. Per germline, CDR1 MNHEY and CDR2 SMNVEV (reference sequence). CDR3 loop: CASSLGGSYNEQFF. DNA of the CDR3: TGTGCCAGCAGTTTGGGCGGGTCCTACAATGAGCAGTTCTTC.

This sequence joins TRBV28 and TRBJ1-4, with a possible D match to TRBD1 (5 bases). Germline assignment: CDR1 MDHEN and CDR2 SYDVKM. The CDR3 loop spans 14 amino acids. Trimming pared 7 bases from V and 4 bases from J, leaving 13 bases between. The CDR3 DNA is TGTGCCAGCAAAAAGGGGCAGAGTAATGAAAAACTGTTTTTT. This sequence encodes CASKKGQSNEKLFF.

This sequence joins TRBV10-2 and TRBJ2-2; 11 nucleotides align to TRBD2. The CDR3 length is 14 residues. V dropped 3 bases and J dropped 8; count of bases not matched to a gene: 2. Per germline, CDR1 WSHSY and CDR2 SAAADI. CDR3 sequence reads: CASSETSGGGELFF. Here the CDR3 DNA reads TGCGCCAGCAGTGAAACTAGCGGGGGAGGGGAGCTGTTTTTT.

This clone appeared a few times. The chain combines TRBV5-5 with TRBJ2-7; 9 positions agree with TRBD1. Germline CDR1 SGHKS, CDR2 YYEKEE (reference sequence). J gave up 4 bases and V 4 bases, and 6 bases lay outside the gene matches. The CDR3 consists of 14 residues. The CDR3 spells CASSGGQGGYEQYF. The CDR3 nucleotides are TGTGCCAGCAGCGGGGGACAGGGAGGGTACGAGCAGTACTTC.

The V gene is TRBV9, the J gene TRBJ1-2; weak D call: TRBD1 (6 bases). Germline lookup yields CDR1 SGDLS and CDR2 YYNGEE. The V gene lost 3 bases and the J gene lost 1 base, with 22 bases spanning the gap. CDR3 length: 18 amino acids. The CDR3 here is CASSAVIPGGRLNYGYTF. The CDR3 DNA reads TGTGCCAGCAGCGCCGTAATCCCCGGGGGGCGACTTAACTATGGCTACACCTTC.

By share, this clone counts as medium-sized. The genes are TRBV11-3 and TRBJ2-1; unclear D gene. There are 13 residues in the CDR3. Germline values: CDR1 SGHNT, CDR2 YENEEA. Trimming stripped 5 bases from V and 9 bases from J, with 14 bases between. CDR3 coding DNA: TGTGCCAGCAGCGATAGTACGGGCGCTGAGCAGTTCTTC. It codes for CASSDSTGAEQFF.

V usage is TRBV6-1 and J usage is TRBJ1-5; 7 bases line up with TRBD1. J lost 2 bases, V lost 8 bases, and 9 bases had no gene match. Germline V gene sequence: CDR1 MNHNS, CDR2 SASEGT. This CDR3 is 15 amino acids long. The CDR3 nucleotides read TGTGCCAGCGACCTATTAGGACAGGGCAATCAGCCCCAGCATTTT. Amino acids: CASDLLGQGNQPQHF.

The rearrangement links TRBV28 to TRBJ2-3, with TRBD2 identical over 8 bases. The V gene's germline CDR1 is MDHEN and CDR2 SYDVKM. The V segment lost 4 bases and the J segment 5 bases; nucleotides outside the gene matches: 8. This CDR3 comprises 15 residues. The CDR3 region has the DNA TGTGCCAGCAGTTCCCCAGCGGGAGCTGAAGATACGCAGTATTTT. Protein product: CASSSPAGAEDTQYF.

The V call is TRBV6-5, the J call TRBJ1-2, with 7 nucleotides matching TRBD1. The CDR3 runs 16 residues. The junction had 6 bases not matched to a gene; V was cut back by 0 bases and J by 2 bases. Germline V lookup: CDR1 MNHEY, CDR2 SVGAGI. CDR3 in amino acids: CASSYSMAGGNYGYTF. The CDR3 nucleotides read TGTGCCAGCAGTTACTCGATGGCAGGGGGGAACTATGGCTACACCTTC.

The genes are TRBV19 and TRBJ2-2; D assignment may be TRBD1 or TRBD2 (5 bases each). The CDR3 is made up of 15 amino acids. Germline V gene data show CDR1 as LNHDA and CDR2 as SQIVND (reference sequence). The V and J ends lost 1 base and 5 bases respectively, with 11 bases between them. CDR3 bases: TGTGCCAGTAGTATAGGGGGGTCCCTGACCGGGGAGCTGTTTTTT. Translating it yields CASSIGGSLTGELFF.

The chain employs TRBV2 and TRBJ1-1, with 8 positions matching TRBD1. The V gene's germline CDR1 is SNHLY and CDR2 FYNNEI. The CDR3 has 13 amino acids. V lost 7 bases and J lost 7; bases outside the gene matches: 8. CDR3 bases: TGTGCCAGCAATTTTGGACAGGGCCTTGAAGCTTTCTTT. Translated: CASNFGQGLEAFF.

The chain employs TRBV9 and TRBJ2-3; D remains ambiguous. V gave up 2 bases and J gave up 0 bases, with 1 base separating them. CDR1 and CDR2 (germline): SGDLS, YYNGEE. This CDR3 contains 12 residues. The CDR3 loop reads CASSVSTDTQYF. In DNA form, the CDR3 reads TGTGCCAGCAGCGTGAGCACAGATACGCAGTATTTT.

The chain links TRBV5-4 to TRBJ1-2, with 8 nucleotides matching TRBD1. V was clipped by 0 bases and J by 6 bases; unmatched bases: 4. CDR1 and CDR2 from the germline V gene are SGHNT and YYREEE (reference sequence). CDR3 size: 14 residues. This chain's CDR3 is CASSLGQGLDGYTF. The CDR3 coding sequence is TGTGCCAGCAGCTTGGGACAGGGGCTGGATGGCTACACCTTC.

This clone was found a few times. V is TRBV2 and J is TRBJ1-6; 9 nucleotides match TRBD1. CDR1 is SNHLY and CDR2 is FYNNEI in the germline V gene. The J segment lost 9 bases and the V segment lost 1 base, leaving 4 bases of the junction unmatched. This CDR3 is built from 15 residues. CDR3 coding DNA: TGTGCCAGCAGTGAAGTCGGGACAGGGCTTTCACCCCTCCACTTT. It yields the protein CASSEVGTGLSPLHF.

The rearrangement uses TRBV4-3 and TRBJ1-2; 7 nucleotides match TRBD1. The V gene end was trimmed by 0 bases and the J gene end by 6 bases; junction bases not matched to a gene: 4. Germline assignment: CDR1 LGHNA and CDR2 YSLEER. CDR3 length equals 14 residues. CDR3 region: CASSQEEGANGYTF. Here the CDR3 DNA reads TGCGCCAGCAGCCAAGAGGAGGGGGCGAATGGCTACACCTTC.

This clone was observed a handful of times. The J gene is TRBJ2-7, the V gene TRBV28, with no clear D. Trimming removed 6 bases from V and 0 bases from J, with 15 bases in between. The CDR3 length is 15 residues. Germline assignment: CDR1 MDHEN and CDR2 SYDVKM. CDR3 nucleotide sequence: TGTGCCAGCAGAAGAAAAGGGCCTAGCTCCTACGAGCAGTACTTC. Residues: CASRRKGPSSYEQYF.

CDR3 DNA: TGTGCCAGCAGTTTCAAGGGGACCCAGTACTTC. Amino acids: CASSFKGTQYF. This chain connects TRBV27 to TRBJ2-5; D gene uncertain. The CDR3 totals 11 residues. V gave up 3 bases and J gave up 7 bases, with 6 bases separating them. In germline, CDR1 is MNHEY, CDR2 SMNVEV (reference sequence).